This T cell receptor (beta chain) was found in a study of cytomegalovirus exposure and HLA in healthy donors. Study observations and caveats: With high specificity and sensitivity, the classifier reportedly diagnosed cytomegalovirus status. The listing of 160 or so TCR beta chains classed them as cytomegalovirus-associated.

Remarks on this clone: Its antigen is currently unknown.

Trimming stripped 0 bases from V and 7 bases from J, with 20 bases between. The V gene's germline CDR1 is SGDLS and CDR2 YYNGEE. The CDR3 is 16 amino acids. The protocol was immunoSEQ multiplex PCR, while the TCRdb copy is restricted to in-frame clones and leaves out a portion. The data contain roughly 100,000 clones, less than 95% of them singletons. This chain connects TRBV9 to TRBJ2-7; TRBD2 might be the D (6 bases). The source material was PBMCs. This sequence originates from a woman under 30 in good health and CMV-seronegative. CDR3 amino acids: CASSVAGGNLRGEQYF. CDR3 sequence (DNA): TGTGCCAGCAGCGTAGCTGGGGGGAATCTACGAGGTGAGCAGTACTTC.